This TCR beta chain was recorded in a study of tumor and adjacent non-tumor tissue in lung cancer. This clonotype was seen a few times. No cell sorting was done before RNA was extracted from the tissue. This non-tumor lung sample came from over 3 cm beyond the tumor edge. A modified ARM-PCR protocol with three rounds of nested PCR amplified TCRbeta. TCRdb redid the calling of the multiplex PCR reads with MiXCR, one entry per CDR3 protein. The sample consists of 60,000 to 85,000 distinct CDR3 sequences, more than 75% of them appearing once. This CDR3 is built from 18 residues. Germline V gives CDR1 SGHAT, CDR2 FQNNGV. V dropped 0 bases and J dropped 0; count of bases not matched to a gene: 1.

This clonotype was obtained from a man between 60 and 75 years old with non-small cell lung cancer. Input material: distant non-tumor lung tissue. The rearrangement uses TRBV11-2 and TRBJ2-4, with 14 bases fitting TRBD2. CDR3 amino acids: CASSLEGLAGVAKNIQYF. The CDR3 nucleotides read TGTGCCAGCAGCTTAGAGGGACTAGCGGGAGTAGCCAAAAACATTCAGTACTTC.